This T cell receptor (beta chain) was identified in a study of blood T cell repertoires in COVID-19. Across the study: Samples taken during acute and convalescent COVID-19 were collected in the United States, Italy and Spain.

Participants came from 24 US areas, aged roughly 18 to 100 years. Participants' own reports of clinical history determined their cohort assignment. Generated by immunoSEQ multiplex PCR, the TCRdb table keeps only in-frame clones and is missing some. The sample has almost 250,000 clones, over 75% seen once. The CDR3 extends over 15 amino acids. J gave up 5 bases and V 3 bases, and 5 bases lay outside the gene matches. From germline, CDR1 is LGHNA and CDR2 YSLEER. The chain combines TRBV4-3 with TRBJ1-1, with 11 bases fitting TRBD1. Sequencing was done on a sample of PBMCs or T cells enriched from blood (not recorded which). The receptor comes from a woman aged 45-65 years with acute COVID-19. The CDR3 nucleotides read TGCGCCAGCAGCCAGCAAGGACAGGGGGCAACTGAAGCTTTCTTT. Translated: CASSQQGQGATEAFF.